This entry describes one T cell receptor (beta chain). Its antigen remains unidentified. It has no much larger one-base neighbor in the sample; base qualities were not kept. These data originate in a study of T cell changes during pregnancy in multiple sclerosis (dated by TCRdb to the late 2010s). Study-wide context: The study examined how the T cell repertoire changed over the course of pregnancy in women with multiple sclerosis.

The method behind the library was the immunoSEQ multiplex PCR assay. What TCRdb holds here is the immuneACCESS table cut down to in-frame rearrangements. Part of the clones is not present; checked against another copy, under half of the missing clones reflect an unresolved V gene, and the others are unexplained. Recorded for this sample are some 80,000 clones; around 92% of them occurred a single time. The ten biggest clones cover roughly 0.9% of the sample. Sequencing was performed on peripheral blood, taken in the first trimester of pregnancy. The TCR originated in a female donor in good health, enrolled as a control in a pregnancy study.

CDR3 loop: CASSLGLATTTDTQYF. The DNA reads as follows: TGTGCCAGCAGCTTAGGACTAGCGACTACTACAGATACGCAGTATTTT. The chain joins TRBV7-9 to TRBJ2-3, with 8 middle bases fitting TRBD2. V and J are trimmed by 1 base and 3 bases, and the gene matches miss 6 bases of the junction. The CDR3, cysteine through phenylalanine, is 16 amino acids long. Only the CDR3 DNA is retained, 48 bases long and in frame from the first base. Per the germline V gene (reference sequence), SEHNR is the CDR1 and FQNEAQ is the CDR2.